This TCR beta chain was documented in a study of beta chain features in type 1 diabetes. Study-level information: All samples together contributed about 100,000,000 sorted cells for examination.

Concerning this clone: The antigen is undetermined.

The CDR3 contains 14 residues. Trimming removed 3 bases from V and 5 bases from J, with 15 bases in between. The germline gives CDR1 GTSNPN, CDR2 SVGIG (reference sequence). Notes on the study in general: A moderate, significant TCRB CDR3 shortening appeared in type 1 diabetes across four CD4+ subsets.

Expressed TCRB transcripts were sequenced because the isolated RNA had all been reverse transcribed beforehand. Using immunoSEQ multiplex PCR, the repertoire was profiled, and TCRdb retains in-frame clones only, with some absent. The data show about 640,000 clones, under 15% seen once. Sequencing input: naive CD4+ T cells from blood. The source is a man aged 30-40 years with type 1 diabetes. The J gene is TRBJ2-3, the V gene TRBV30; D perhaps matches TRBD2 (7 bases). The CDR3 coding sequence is TGTGCCTGGAGCCACAGGGAGGGGGTAGATACGCAGTATTTT. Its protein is CAWSHREGVDTQYF.